This T cell receptor beta chain was captured in a study of vaccination effects on CD4 cells after COVID-19. Findings and caveats of the study: Missing from the study were early post-infection timepoints, and its convalescent patients were few.

As to this clone: Its cognate antigen is unknown.

The CDR3 is 16 amino acids. In germline, CDR1 is LGHNA, CDR2 YSLEER. The ends lost 1 base at V and 1 base at J; junction bases unmatched: 3. Sequencing was performed with immunoSEQ multiplex PCR; in TCRdb, only in-frame clones are kept and a portion is missing. The sample shows under 80,000 clones, roughly 73% of them seen only once. Peptide-pool stimulation followed by sequencing identified expanded antigen-specific CD4+ clonotypes in the ViraFEST assay. Once cultured for roughly ten days, the cells underwent separation to obtain CD4+ T cells. Subjects were given two BNT162b2 or mRNA-1273 vaccine doses. Both day 3 and day 7 saw half the medium replaced with IL-2 medium.

This chain joins TRBV4-3 and TRBJ2-2, with TRBD1 matching over 7 bases. The clonotype was recovered from a human donor who received a COVID-19 vaccine. Sequences were derived from CD4+ T cells from PBMCs cultured with HCoV-229E spike peptides, sampled after COVID-19 vaccination. CDR3 residues: CASSQGAGGNTGELFF. CDR3 bases: TGCGCCAGCAGCCAAGGGGCAGGGGGGAACACCGGGGAGCTGTTTTTT.